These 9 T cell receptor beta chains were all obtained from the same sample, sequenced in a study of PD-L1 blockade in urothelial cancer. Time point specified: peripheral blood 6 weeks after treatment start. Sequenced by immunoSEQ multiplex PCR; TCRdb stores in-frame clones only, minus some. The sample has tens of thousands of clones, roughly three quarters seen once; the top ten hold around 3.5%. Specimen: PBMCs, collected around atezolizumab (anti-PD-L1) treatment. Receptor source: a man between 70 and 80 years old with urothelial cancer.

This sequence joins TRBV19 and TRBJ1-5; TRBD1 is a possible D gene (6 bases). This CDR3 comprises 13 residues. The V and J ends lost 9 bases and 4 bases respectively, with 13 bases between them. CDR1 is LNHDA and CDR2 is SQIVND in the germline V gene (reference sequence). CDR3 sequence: CASSGTLNQPQHF. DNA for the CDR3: TGTGCCAGCTCCGGGACACTGAATCAGCCCCAGCATTTT.

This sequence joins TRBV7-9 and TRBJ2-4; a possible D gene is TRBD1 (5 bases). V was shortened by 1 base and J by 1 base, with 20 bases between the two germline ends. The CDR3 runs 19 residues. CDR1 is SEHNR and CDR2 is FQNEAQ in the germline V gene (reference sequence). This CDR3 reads CASSLVRGGSLGAKNIQYF. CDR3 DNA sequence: TGTGCCAGCAGCTTAGTAAGGGGTGGTAGCTTGGGTGCCAAAAACATTCAGTACTTC. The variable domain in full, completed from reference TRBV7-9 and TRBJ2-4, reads DTGVSQNPRHKITKRGQNVTFRCDPISEHNRLYWYRQTLGQGPEFLTYFQNEAQLEKSRLLSDRFSAERPKGSFSTLEIQRTEQGDSAMYLCASSLVRGGSLGAKNIQYFGAGTRLSVL.

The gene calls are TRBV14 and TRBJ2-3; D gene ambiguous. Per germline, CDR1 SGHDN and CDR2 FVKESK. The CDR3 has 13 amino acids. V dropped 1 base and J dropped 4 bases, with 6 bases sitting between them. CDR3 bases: TGTGCCAGCAGCCAAGCGGGTGCAGATACGCAGTATTTT. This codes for CASSQAGADTQYF.

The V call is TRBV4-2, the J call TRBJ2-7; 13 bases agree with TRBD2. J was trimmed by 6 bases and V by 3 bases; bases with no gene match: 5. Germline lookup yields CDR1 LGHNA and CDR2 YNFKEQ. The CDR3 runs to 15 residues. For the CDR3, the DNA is TGTGCCAGCAGCCACCCCGGGACTAGCGGGACCGAGCAGTACTTC. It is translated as CASSHPGTSGTEQYF.

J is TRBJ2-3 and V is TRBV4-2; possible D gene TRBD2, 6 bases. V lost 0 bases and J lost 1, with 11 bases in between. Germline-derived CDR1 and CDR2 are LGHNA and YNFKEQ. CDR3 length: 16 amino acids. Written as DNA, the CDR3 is TGTGCCAGCAGCCAAGACGGTCCTAGCGGCACAGATACGCAGTATTTT. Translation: CASSQDGPSGTDTQYF.

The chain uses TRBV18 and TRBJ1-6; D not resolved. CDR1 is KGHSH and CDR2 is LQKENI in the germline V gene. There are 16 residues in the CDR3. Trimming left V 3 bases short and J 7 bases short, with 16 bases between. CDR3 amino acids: CASSPSPFSGNSPLHF. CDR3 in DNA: TGTGCCAGCTCACCCTCGCCTTTCTCGGGGAATTCACCCCTCCACTTT.

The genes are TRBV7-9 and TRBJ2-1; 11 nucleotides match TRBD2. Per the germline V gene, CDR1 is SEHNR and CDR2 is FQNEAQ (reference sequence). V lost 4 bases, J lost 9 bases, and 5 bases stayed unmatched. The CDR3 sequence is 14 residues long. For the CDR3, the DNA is TGTGCCAGCAGCTCTAGCGGGGGGCGGAGTGAGCAGTTCTTC. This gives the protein CASSSSGGRSEQFF.

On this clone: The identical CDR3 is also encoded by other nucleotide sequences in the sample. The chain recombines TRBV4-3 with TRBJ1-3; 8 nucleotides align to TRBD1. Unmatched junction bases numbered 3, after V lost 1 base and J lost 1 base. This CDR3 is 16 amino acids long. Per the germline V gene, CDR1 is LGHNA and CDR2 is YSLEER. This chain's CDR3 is CASSQGRTGSGNTIYF. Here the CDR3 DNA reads TGCGCCAGCAGCCAAGGCAGGACAGGGTCTGGAAACACCATATATTTT.

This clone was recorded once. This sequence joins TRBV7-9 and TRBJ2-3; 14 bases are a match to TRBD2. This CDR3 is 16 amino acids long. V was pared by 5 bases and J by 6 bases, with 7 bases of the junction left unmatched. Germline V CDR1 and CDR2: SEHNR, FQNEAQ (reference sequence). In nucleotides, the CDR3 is TGTGCCAGCAGCGAGGGACTAGCGGGGGTCGGGGATACGCAGTATTTT. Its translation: CASSEGLAGVGDTQYF.